A single sample is the source of the 19 T cell receptor beta chains below, sequenced in a study of identical twins. TCRdb fed the 5' RACE reads into MiXCR, producing one record per CDR3 protein. The sample consists of 310,000 or so distinct CDR3 sequences, roughly 8.6% of them appearing once. These data also formed part of another study, on yellow fever vaccine responses in identical twins.

The sequencing sample was made of memory (CD45RO+) T cells sorted from blood. These TCRs come from a woman under 30 in good health.

This clonotype was recorded many times. This chain uses TRBV5-1 with TRBJ1-1; 8 bases line up with TRBD1. Looked up from germline, CDR1 is SGHRS and CDR2 is YFSETQ. This CDR3 is built from 14 residues. V was clipped by 1 base and J by 4 bases; unmatched bases: 3. The CDR3 protein is CASSLNRGSTEAFF. DNA for the CDR3: TGCGCCAGCAGCTTGAACAGGGGGAGCACTGAAGCTTTCTTT.

J is TRBJ2-3 and V is TRBV5-6, with 13 bases aligning to TRBD2. This CDR3 region has 16 residues. Per the germline V gene, CDR1 is SGHDT and CDR2 is YYEEEE. Trimming cost V 4 bases and J 5 bases; bases outside gene matches: 7. CDR3 coding DNA: TGTGCCAGCAGCCCCGGACTAGCGGGAGTAGTAGATACGCAGTATTTT. This translates into CASSPGLAGVVDTQYF.

This chain links TRBV6-5 with TRBJ2-2, with D uncertain. Germline V gene data show CDR1 as MNHEY and CDR2 as SVGAGI. The CDR3 spans 16 residues. V dropped 0 bases and J dropped 0 bases, with 8 bases sitting between them. The CDR3 sequence: CASSYSSQPNTGELFF. The CDR3 DNA sequence: TGTGCCAGCAGTTACTCATCCCAACCGAACACCGGGGAGCTGTTTTTT.

The chain couples TRBV3-1 to TRBJ1-4; the D gene is possibly TRBD1 (5 bases). V lost 5 bases and J 3 bases, leaving 25 bases between the germline ends. Germline assignment: CDR1 LGHDT and CDR2 YNNKEL (reference sequence). The CDR3 sequence is 19 residues long. CDR3 bases: TGTGCCAGCAGCGCATTAATCCTAGCCGGGACCGATCCTAATGAAAAACTGTTTTTT. Residues: CASSALILAGTDPNEKLFF. The full variable domain, with the rest looked up from reference TRBV3-1 and TRBJ1-4, is DTAVSQTPKYLVTQMGNDKSIKCEQNLGHDTMYWYKQDSKKFLKIMFSYNNKELIINETVPNRFSPKSPDKAHLNLHINSLELGDSAVYFCASSALILAGTDPNEKLFFGSGTQLSVL.

The V and J genes are TRBV7-8 and TRBJ2-5; 11 bases align to TRBD2. V lost 8 bases, J lost 5 bases, and 7 bases stayed unmatched. In germline, CDR1 is SGHVS, CDR2 FQNEAQ. The CDR3 is 14 amino acids. The CDR3 protein is CASGVAGGRETQYF. The CDR3, as DNA: TGTGCCAGCGGAGTAGCGGGGGGGCGGGAGACCCAGTACTTC.

In this sample, this clonotype turned up a few times. This chain joins TRBV5-5 and TRBJ2-2; unclear D gene. Germline-derived CDR1 and CDR2 are SGHKS and YYEKEE (reference sequence). The V end lost 4 bases, the J end lost 8 bases, and 18 bases lay between the germline ends. The CDR3 extends over 15 amino acids. CDR3 DNA: TGTGCCAGCAGCGCCTCAACGCCTGGGTGGGGGGAGCTGTTTTTT. It specifies CASSASTPGWGELFF.

The V gene is TRBV20-1, the J gene TRBJ2-1, with TRBD2 as a possible D gene (6 bases). Looked up from germline, CDR1 is DFQATT and CDR2 is SNEGSKA (reference sequence). V shed 2 bases and J shed 1 base, with 12 bases lying between them. The CDR3 spans 15 residues. CDR3 in DNA: TGCAGTGCTAGAAGCGGCGCGGGATCCTACAATGAGCAGTTCTTC. This translates into CSARSGAGSYNEQFF.

The chain has TRBV2 and TRBJ2-3; no clear D gene. V lost 1 base and J 0 bases, leaving 8 bases between the germline ends. There are 15 residues in the CDR3. Germline values: CDR1 SNHLY, CDR2 FYNNEI. CDR3 loop: CASSEESLSTDTQYF. In DNA, the CDR3 is TGTGCCAGCAGTGAAGAGTCGCTGAGCACAGATACGCAGTATTTT.

This clonotype has a handful of counts. The chain is built from TRBV6-2 or TRBV6-3 and TRBJ2-7; 10 positions agree with TRBD1. The CDR3 totals 15 residues. The V and J ends lost 6 bases and 7 bases, in that order; junction bases with no gene match: 12. The germline V gene encodes CDR1 MNHEY and CDR2 SVGEGT. DNA for the CDR3: TGTGCCAGCAGCCGGGGGACAGGGGCGTCCTTGGAGCAGTACTTC. Encoded protein: CASSRGTGASLEQYF.

This clonotype was detected only a few times. This sequence joins TRBV6-1 and TRBJ2-7; D is perhaps TRBD1 (6 bases). The CDR3 is 17 residues long. Germline CDR1 MNHNS, CDR2 SASEGT. Trimming took 1 base from V and 7 from J, leaving 23 bases between them. The CDR3 DNA reads as TGTGCCAGCAGTGAAGTGGGGGCAGATTGGGGCCCCGGGGAGCAGTACGTC. Amino acid sequence: CASSEVGADWGPGEQYV.

On this clonotype itself: This may come from a read error, since a much larger clone is one base off. The chain uses TRBV28 and TRBJ2-1, with 8 bases aligning to TRBD2. The CDR3 covers 19 residues. In germline, CDR1 is MDHEN, CDR2 SYDVKM. J lost 1 base, V lost 5 bases, and 16 bases had no gene match. The CDR3, as DNA: TGTGCCAGCAGTCCCCCCATGGTCGGGGGGGTCTTTTCCTACAATGAGCAGTTCTTC. Residues: CASSPPMVGGVFSYNEQFF.

This clonotype came up many times. The rearrangement uses TRBV7-9 and TRBJ2-3, with D possibly matching TRBD2 (5 bases). The CDR3 runs to 14 residues. CDR1 is SEHNR, CDR2 FQNEAQ, per germline (reference sequence). The V gene lost 3 bases and the J gene lost 0 bases, with 7 bases spanning the gap. This CDR3 is CASSFSGSTDTQYF. The CDR3 DNA sequence: TGTGCCAGCAGCTTTTCGGGGAGCACAGATACGCAGTATTTT.

This clonotype has ten or more counts. The chain recombines TRBV10-3 with TRBJ1-2; a possible D gene is TRBD1 (6 bases). Germline V CDR1 and CDR2: ENHRY, SYGVKD. The CDR3 has 16 residues. Trimming stripped 8 bases from V and 8 bases from J, with 27 bases between. CDR3 protein: CAILSGTTPLTRGYTF. The CDR3 DNA follows: TGTGCCATCCTCTCCGGGACAACCCCCCTAACTAGGGGCTACACCTTC.

About this clonotype itself: An end of the junction does not agree with germline; a read error may underlie this. V and J are TRBV3-1 and TRBJ2-3, with a possible D match to TRBD1 (5 bases). This CDR3 comprises 12 residues. Germline CDR1 is LGHDT and CDR2 is YNNKEL (reference sequence). For the CDR3, the DNA is TGTGCCAGCAGCCAAGGCTTCCAGGGTATACATTTT. It specifies CASSQGFQGIHF.

This clonotype was counted a few times. It may be a read error: a sequence one base away is much more abundant. V and J are TRBV7-9 and TRBJ2-1, with 7 positions matching TRBD1. This CDR3 has 13 residues. Trimming removed 7 bases from V and 4 bases from J; junction bases left unmatched: 4. The germline gives CDR1 SEHNR, CDR2 FQNEAQ (reference sequence). CDR3 nucleotide sequence: TGTGCCAGCACCCGGGACAGTTACAATGAGCAGTTCTTC. Translation gives CASTRDSYNEQFF.

This clonotype has more than one count but fewer than ten. The J gene is TRBJ1-2, the V gene TRBV11-2; 7 bases fit TRBD1. The V segment lost 5 bases and the J segment 4 bases; nucleotides outside the gene matches: 7. Germline CDR1 reads SGHAT; CDR2 reads FQNNGV. The CDR3 has 14 residues. DNA for the CDR3: TGTGCCAGCAGCGACCAGGGGGTCGTCTATGGCTACACCTTC. This translates into CASSDQGVVYGYTF.

This clonotype was seen only a few times. This rearrangement joins TRBV6-5 to TRBJ2-4; TRBD1 matches at 7 bases. Germline-derived CDR1 and CDR2 are MNHEY and SVGAGI. Trimming took 2 bases from V and 5 from J; bases not matched to a gene: 3. The CDR3 spans 14 residues. CDR3 amino acids: CASSYPGQQNIQYF. The CDR3 nucleotides are TGTGCCAGCAGTTACCCGGGACAGCAAAACATTCAGTACTTC.

This clonotype was recorded at least ten times. The chain is built from TRBV9 and TRBJ1-6; D is unresolved. The V gene's germline CDR1 is SGDLS and CDR2 YYNGEE. CDR3 length equals 14 residues. V gave up 4 bases and J gave up 5 bases, with 10 bases separating them. CDR3 amino acids: CASSPRQNNSPLHF. In DNA form, the CDR3 reads TGTGCCAGCAGCCCGAGACAAAATAATTCACCCCTCCACTTT.

This clonotype was recorded at least ten times. The rearrangement links TRBV20-1 to TRBJ2-1; the match to TRBD2 covers 10 bases. The J segment lost 7 bases and the V segment lost 4 bases, leaving 7 bases of the junction unmatched. The CDR3 spans 14 residues. In germline, CDR1 is DFQATT, CDR2 SNEGSKA (reference sequence). DNA for the CDR3: TGCAGTGCTACCGGGACTAGCGTTTTAAATGAGCAGTTCTTC. It yields the protein CSATGTSVLNEQFF.